The rows below give T cell receptor beta chains drawn from one sample of a study of Graves' ophthalmopathy and Graves' hyperthyroidism. Via MiXCR, TCRdb re-called the multiplex PCR reads, giving one row per CDR3 protein. Of 580,000 or so distinct CDR3 sequences listed, under 40% are singletons. The sequenced material came from peripheral blood or thyroid tissue (not recorded which). The source is an adult man with Graves' hyperthyroidism. The CDR3 runs from the conserved cysteine through the conserved F or W. D genes are given only for firm matches. Clone sizes are given selectively: once, few, many, or a class where the clone is expanded.

d_call	v_call	clone_size	j_call	cdr3_aa	cdr3_nt
NA	TRBV6-4	many	TRBJ1-5	CASPKGVNNQPQHF	TGTGCCAGCCCTAAAGGGGTGAACAATCAGCCCCAGCATTTT
NA	TRBV6-6	many	TRBJ1-5	CASSYRDGSNQPQHF	TGTGCCAGCAGTTACCGGGACGGTAGCAATCAGCCCCAGCATTTT
TRBD2	TRBV20-1	once	TRBJ2-3	CSATPGGLTDTQYF	TGCAGTGCTACCCCGGGAGGCCTCACAGATACGCAGTATTTT
NA	TRBV19	many	TRBJ1-5	CASSIDQGPNQPQHF	TGTGCCAGTAGTATCGATCAGGGGCCCAATCAGCCCCAGCATTTT
TRBD1	TRBV29-1	NA	TRBJ2-2	CSVRTGGSTGELFF	TGCAGCGTCCGGACAGGAGGTAGCACCGGGGAGCTGTTTTTT
NA	TRBV14	many	TRBJ1-1	CASSQDQNTEAFF	TGTGCCAGCAGCCAAGACCAGAACACTGAAGCTTTCTTT
NA	TRBV12-3/TRBV12-4	once	TRBJ1-5	CASSLVHGQLVAQHF	TGTGCCAGCAGTTTGGTACATGGACAGCTAGTGGCCCAGCATTTT
NA	TRBV7-2	many	TRBJ2-5	CASRGIQETQYF	TGTGCCAGCAGGGGCATCCAAGAGACCCAGTACTTC
NA	TRBV6-6	NA	TRBJ2-5	CATLETGQETQYF	TGTGCCACCCTGGAGACAGGACAAGAGACCCAGTACTTC
NA	TRBV29-1	NA	TRBJ1-4	CSVVIGVDEKLFF	TGCAGCGTTGTAATCGGGGTAGACGAAAAACTGTTTTTT
TRBD2	TRBV25-1	many	TRBJ2-5	CASSANLAAALQETQYF	TGTGCCAGCAGTGCCAACCTAGCGGCGGCGCTCCAAGAGACCCAGTACTTC
TRBD1	TRBV29-1	NA	TRBJ1-1	CSVEKGAYRAFF	TGCAGCGTTGAGAAGGGGGCCTATAGGGCTTTCTTT
TRBD1	TRBV11-1	once	TRBJ1-2	CASSSSGGIAYTF	TGTGCCAGCAGCTCCTCAGGGGGCATTGCCTACACCTTC
NA	TRBV14	NA	TRBJ1-1	CASSHLEGRYTEAFF	TGTGCCAGCAGCCATTTGGAGGGACGGTACACTGAAGCTTTCTTT
NA	TRBV5-1	NA	TRBJ2-7	CASSPDGAGMRYF	TGCGCCAGCAGCCCGGACGGGGCAGGGATGAGGTACTTC
TRBD1	TRBV5-5	many	TRBJ2-7	CASSAPGQSYEQYF	TGTGCCAGCAGCGCGCCGGGACAGTCCTACGAGCAGTACTTC
NA	TRBV5-1	NA	TRBJ2-5	CASSLDLPGGRSGETQYF	TGCGCCAGCAGCTTGGACTTGCCGGGGGGCAGGTCGGGAGAGACCCAGTACTTC
NA	TRBV19	many	TRBJ2-7	CASSGAWGRSYEQYF	TGTGCCAGTAGTGGCGCGTGGGGGCGGAGCTACGAGCAGTACTTC
NA	TRBV9	many	TRBJ1-1	CASSVAPRNTEAFF	TGTGCCAGCAGCGTGGCCCCTCGGAACACTGAAGCTTTCTTT
NA	TRBV5-1	many	TRBJ2-7	CASSLAGSAYEQYF	TGCGCCAGCAGCTTGGCCGGGAGCGCCTACGAGCAGTACTTC
NA	TRBV7-9	many	TRBJ1-3	CASSLGVLKDSGNTIYF	TGTGCCAGCAGCTTAGGGGTACTGAAAGACTCTGGAAACACCATATATTTT
NA	TRBV20-1	many	TRBJ2-7	CSATLDYEQYF	TGCAGTGCTACTCTAGATTACGAGCAGTACTTC
TRBD1	TRBV7-9	many	TRBJ2-7	CASSFFQGAYEQYF	TGTGCCAGCAGCTTCTTCCAGGGGGCCTACGAGCAGTACTTC
NA	TRBV6-5	many	TRBJ2-7	CASSEEPGVGEQYF	TGTGCCAGCAGTGAAGAGCCAGGGGTGGGCGAGCAGTACTTC
NA	TRBV5-4	NA	TRBJ2-7	CASSPSRLPYEQYF	TGTGCCAGCAGCCCTTCCAGACTCCCCTACGAGCAGTACTTC
NA	TRBV29-1	NA	TRBJ2-2	CSGRTGELFF	TGCAGCGGGAGGACCGGGGAGCTGTTTTTT
NA	TRBV29-1	NA	TRBJ1-5	CTAFSNQPQHF	TGCACGGCGTTTAGCAATCAGCCCCAGCATTTT
NA	TRBV6-5	many	TRBJ2-5	CASSYSTRGKKTQYF	TGTGCCAGCAGTTACTCGACAAGGGGGAAGAAGACCCAGTACTTC
TRBD1	TRBV2	NA	TRBJ2-1	CASTARDRGGDEQFF	TGTGCCAGCACAGCTCGGGACAGGGGGGGGGATGAGCAGTTCTTC
NA	TRBV19	many	TRBJ1-1	CASSMVLDTPRDAEAFF	TGTGCCAGTAGTATGGTATTGGACACCCCGAGGGACGCTGAAGCTTTCTTT
NA	TRBV2	NA	TRBJ1-4	CASSEKGGHLPAGGKLVF	TGTGCCAGTAGTGAAAAAGGGGGACACCTCCCCGCCGGGGGAAAACTGGTTTTT
TRBD1	TRBV12-3/TRBV12-4	NA	TRBJ1-2	CASTTEDRVYGYTF	TGTGCCAGCACCACCGAGGACAGGGTTTATGGCTACACCTTC
TRBD1	TRBV10-2	NA	TRBJ2-5	CASSEMTGLGRETQYF	TGCGCCAGCAGTGAGATGACAGGGCTTGGACGGGAGACCCAGTACTTC
NA	TRBV10-3	few	TRBJ1-1	CASSPRVPGNTEAFF	TGTGCCAGCTCACCAAGGGTGCCGGGGAACACTGAAGCTTTCTTT
NA	TRBV10-3	many	TRBJ2-7	CAISEAGGPSYEQYF	TGTGCCATCAGTGAAGCTGGTGGTCCCAGCTACGAGCAGTACTTC
NA	TRBV7-2	many	TRBJ1-4	CASSLAGGGTNEKLFF	TGTGCCAGCAGCTTAGCGGGGGGGGGAACTAATGAAAAACTGTTTTTT